This TCR beta chain was documented in a study of CD8+ T cells in alopecia areata. V gave up 2 bases and J gave up 8 bases; unmatched junction bases: 12. CDR3 length: 18 residues. In germline, CDR1 is SGHVS, CDR2 FQNEAQ. Cell sorting was applied to PBMCs, and CD4+ and CD8+ T cells were collected. Sequencing relied on a cDNA template that was reverse transcribed from extracted RNA. Sequencing used immunoSEQ multiplex PCR; TCRdb keeps in-frame clones, though not all of them. The data hold about 110,000 clones, with roughly 59% observed a single time. A remark on this clone: Antigen unknown.

Findings of the study overall: The study found higher clonality in lesional than normal scalp, especially in alopecia totalis/universalis. Among patients, TCR sharing was less clear than in mice, a difference possibly due in part to HLA diversity in the patient population. Normal skin's resident alphabeta T cells are sequenced alongside lesional scalp T cells.

The rearrangement joins TRBV7-8 to TRBJ2-1, with TRBD2 matching 13 bases. This receptor was identified in a human donor in good health. Sequenced input: CD8+ T cells sorted from blood. CDR3 sequence reads: CASSLQTGLAGRRYEQFF. The CDR3 nucleotides are TGTGCCAGCAGCTTACAGACGGGACTAGCGGGGCGCCGGTATGAGCAGTTCTTC.